This T cell receptor beta chain appears in the sequencing data of a study of Graves' ophthalmopathy and Graves' hyperthyroidism. Study summary: Untreated patients at initial diagnosis provided peripheral blood. Whole-study findings and limits: Among expanded thyroid clonotypes above 0.001 frequency, most also occurred in blood. Predictions made by the model for ophthalmopathy progression reached under 71% sensitivity and around 73% specificity.

Exclusion covered patients with other autoimmune diseases or uncontrolled infections (as well as pregnancy or lactation). A word on this clonotype: Its antigen remains unidentified.

For repertoire sequencing, the TCR beta CDR3 regions were amplified from RNA transcripts. A first-round RT-PCR used HTBI primers, followed by a second-round multiplex PCR. TCRdb re-called the multiplex PCR reads with MiXCR, one entry per CDR3 protein. The table records almost 750,000 distinct CDR3 sequences, around 40% of them present only once. This receptor was taken from an adult man with Graves' ophthalmopathy. Specimen: peripheral blood.

CDR3 bases: TGCAGCTTGGGGGCCAGGGTGAACACTGAAGCTTTCTTT. Its protein is CSLGARVNTEAFF. The chain uses TRBV29-1 and TRBJ1-1; the D gene is possibly TRBD1 (6 bases). The V end was cut by 8 bases, the J end by 0 bases, with 13 bases between. This CDR3 is 13 amino acids long. The germline V gene has CDR1 SQVTM and CDR2 ANQGSEA.